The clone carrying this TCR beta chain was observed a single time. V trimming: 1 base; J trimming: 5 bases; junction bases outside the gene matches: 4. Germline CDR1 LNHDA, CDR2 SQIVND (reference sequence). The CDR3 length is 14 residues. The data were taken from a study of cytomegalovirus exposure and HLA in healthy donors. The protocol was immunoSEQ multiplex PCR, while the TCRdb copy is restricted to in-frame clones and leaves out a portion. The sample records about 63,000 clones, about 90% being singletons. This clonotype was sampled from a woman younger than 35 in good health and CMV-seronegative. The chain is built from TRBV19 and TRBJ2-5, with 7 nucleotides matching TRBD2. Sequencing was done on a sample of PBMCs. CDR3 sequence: CASSIATAGETQYF. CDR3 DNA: TGTGCCAGTAGTATAGCCACAGCGGGGGAGACCCAGTACTTC.